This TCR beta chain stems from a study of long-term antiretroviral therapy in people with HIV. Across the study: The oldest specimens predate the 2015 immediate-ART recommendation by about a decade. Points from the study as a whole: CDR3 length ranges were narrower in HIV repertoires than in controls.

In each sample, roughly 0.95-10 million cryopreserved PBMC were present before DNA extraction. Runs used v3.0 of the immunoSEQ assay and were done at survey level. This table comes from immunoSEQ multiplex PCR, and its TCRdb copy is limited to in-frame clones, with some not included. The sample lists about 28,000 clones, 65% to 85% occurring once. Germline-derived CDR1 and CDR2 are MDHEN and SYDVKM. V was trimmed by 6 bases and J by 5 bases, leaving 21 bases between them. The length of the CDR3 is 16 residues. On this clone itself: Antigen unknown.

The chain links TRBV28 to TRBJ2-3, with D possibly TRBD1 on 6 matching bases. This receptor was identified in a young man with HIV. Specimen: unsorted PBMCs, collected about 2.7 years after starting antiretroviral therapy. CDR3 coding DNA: TGTGCCAGCAGGGCTCACGGACTCTCGACAGGAGATACGCAGTATTTT. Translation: CASRAHGLSTGDTQYF. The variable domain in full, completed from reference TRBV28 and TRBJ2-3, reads DVKVTQSSRYLVKRTGEKVFLECVQDMDHENMFWYRQDPGLGLRLIYFSYDVKMKEKGDIPEGYSVSREKKERFSLILESASTNQTSMYLCASRAHGLSTGDTQYFGPGTRLTVL.